The rows below give T cell receptor beta chains drawn from one sample of a study of beta chain features in type 1 diabetes. Some clones are missing from TCRdb's copy, which holds only in-frame ones; the method was immunoSEQ multiplex PCR. The table records roughly 370,000 clones, about 14% of them present only once. Sequenced sample: naive CD4+ T cells from blood. These receptors originate from a man aged 25 to 45 in good health. The conserved cysteine and the conserved F or W are not part of the CDR3 here. D genes are given only for firm matches.

D,V,J,CDR3
.,TRBV5-6,TRBJ1-4,ASSFAVSSTNEKLF
TRBD1,TRBV15,TRBJ1-1,ATSRDNHLRGGTEAF
TRBD1,TRBV5-6,TRBJ2-1,ASSTRTGGDSYNEQF
TRBD1,TRBV2,TRBJ2-7,ASRTGDVLPYEQY
.,TRBV7-8,TRBJ2-3,ASSLLRASYTDTQY
TRBD2,TRBV13,TRBJ2-1,ASSLRASGRAYYNEQF
.,TRBV11-3,TRBJ2-3,ASSPATDTQY
.,TRBV18,TRBJ2-5,ASSPPYSETQY
.,TRBV27,TRBJ2-5,ASRRAGVQETQY
.,TRBV27,TRBJ1-2,ASSLFTGGNYGYT
TRBD1,TRBV29-1,TRBJ2-3,SVGGTGRADTQY
.,TRBV7-6,TRBJ2-5,ASSFGGSETQY
.,TRBV9,TRBJ2-3,ASSASTRTDTQY
.,TRBV20-1,TRBJ2-3,SASGPDTQY
TRBD2,TRBV14,TRBJ2-3,ASSRTSVSTDTQY
.,TRBV27,TRBJ2-6,ASSLAGQRSGANVLT
.,TRBV5-1,TRBJ2-1,ASSPRDLGSYNEQF
TRBD2,TRBV7-2,TRBJ2-1,ASSTTSGTSSYNEQF
TRBD1,TRBV18,TRBJ2-5,ASSPRQGFETQY
TRBD2,TRBV11-3,TRBJ2-1,ASSSGTSGLL
.,TRBV29-1,TRBJ1-1,SVVAGRVWNTEAF
TRBD1,TRBV28,TRBJ1-5,ASSLDRSWYQPQH
.,TRBV5-1,TRBJ2-1,ASSSLERDHNEQF
TRBD1,TRBV30,TRBJ2-3,AWDTGADTQY
TRBD2,TRBV4-3,TRBJ2-1,ASSQDQRGAYNEQF
TRBD2,TRBV5-1,TRBJ2-1,ASSHLTSGTMNEQF
TRBD2,TRBV28,TRBJ2-1,ASRYSARGRWVDEQF
TRBD1,TRBV5-1,TRBJ2-5,ASSFGGTGQETQY
.,TRBV30,TRBJ2-3,AWDKADTQY
TRBD2,TRBV7-2,TRBJ2-3,ASTVARRGGPDTQY
.,TRBV23-1,TRBJ2-1,ASSQMSEEYNEQF
.,TRBV14,TRBJ1-1,ASSQYERLSGTTEAF
.,TRBV5-1,TRBJ2-3,ASSLAGSSTDTQY
TRBD2,TRBV18,TRBJ2-3,ASSPQTSGGAPTY
.,TRBV7-9,TRBJ1-3,ASSLHGDAGNTIY
.,TRBV1,TRBJ2-1,TSSQALRDPDTNNEQF
.,TRBV10-3,TRBJ2-2,AISILQGHGELF
TRBD2,TRBV29-1,TRBJ2-5,SVVSSGRTKETQY
.,TRBV20-1,TRBJ2-5,SARKQETQY
TRBD2,TRBV5-1,TRBJ2-3,ASSLAGTSSSDTQY
.,TRBV7-2,TRBJ1-2,ASSLDQVPHGYT
TRBD2,TRBV19,TRBJ2-3,ASSVLSGRVRDTQY
.,TRBV29-1,TRBJ2-1,SFLEAYNEQF
.,TRBV13,TRBJ2-2,ASSLNPGWATGELF
TRBD1,TRBV10-3,TRBJ1-2,AISGRDSDGYT
TRBD1,TRBV7-2,TRBJ2-3,ASSWDRGTDTQY
TRBD2,TRBV7-9,TRBJ2-3,ASSSLGGTTDTQY
.,TRBV11-3,TRBJ2-2,ASSSYTGELF
.,TRBV9,TRBJ1-5,ASSASGLGNQPQH
.,TRBV18,TRBJ1-2,ASSPSEGSGYT
.,TRBV18,TRBJ1-1,ASSPRGKLNTEAF
.,TRBV6-4,TRBJ2-3,ASNGDTQY
TRBD2,TRBV7-9,TRBJ2-3,ASSPGGGTDTQY
TRBD1,TRBV30,TRBJ1-2,AWSVRQGGGYT
.,TRBV29-1,TRBJ1-1,SAEEGMNTEAF
TRBD1,TRBV10-3,TRBJ1-2,AISATGQGIGYT
TRBD2,TRBV7-2,TRBJ2-7,ASSKGLAGGQYEQY
.,TRBV5-1,TRBJ2-1,ASSLDLGNEQF
.,TRBV7-9,TRBJ2-7,ASRGTFYEQY